Detailed here is one T cell receptor beta chain. Its specificity is unknown. The CDR3 spans 15 residues. Germline V gene sequence: CDR1 PRHDT, CDR2 FYEKMQ (reference sequence). V lost 5 bases and J lost 5, with 13 bases in between. Researchers ran the PCR with 60 Vbeta and 13 Jbeta primers. This table comes from immunoSEQ multiplex PCR, and its TCRdb copy is limited to in-frame clones, with some not included. The data hold 90,000 to 120,000 clones, with 78% observed a single time. These data are taken from a study of cytomegalovirus exposure and HLA in healthy donors. Broader study findings: Some 150 TCR beta chains were listed as cytomegalovirus-associated. Later analysis suggested most CMV-associated TCR beta chains were HLA-restricted.

J is TRBJ1-6 and V is TRBV13, with a weak D call TRBD1 (6 bases). Sequences were obtained from PBMCs. This TCR was sampled from a woman aged 40-49 years in good health and CMV-seronegative. CDR3 DNA: TGTGCCAGCAGCGCCCGGACAGCTGATAATTCACCCCTCCACTTT. This translates into CASSARTADNSPLHF. The full variable domain, its missing parts supplied by reference TRBV13 and TRBJ1-6, is AAGVIQSPRHLIKEKRETATLKCYPIPRHDTVYWYQQGPGQDPQFLISFYEKMQSDKGSIPDRFSAQQFSDYHSELNMSSLELGDSALYFCASSARTADNSPLHFGNGTRLTVT.